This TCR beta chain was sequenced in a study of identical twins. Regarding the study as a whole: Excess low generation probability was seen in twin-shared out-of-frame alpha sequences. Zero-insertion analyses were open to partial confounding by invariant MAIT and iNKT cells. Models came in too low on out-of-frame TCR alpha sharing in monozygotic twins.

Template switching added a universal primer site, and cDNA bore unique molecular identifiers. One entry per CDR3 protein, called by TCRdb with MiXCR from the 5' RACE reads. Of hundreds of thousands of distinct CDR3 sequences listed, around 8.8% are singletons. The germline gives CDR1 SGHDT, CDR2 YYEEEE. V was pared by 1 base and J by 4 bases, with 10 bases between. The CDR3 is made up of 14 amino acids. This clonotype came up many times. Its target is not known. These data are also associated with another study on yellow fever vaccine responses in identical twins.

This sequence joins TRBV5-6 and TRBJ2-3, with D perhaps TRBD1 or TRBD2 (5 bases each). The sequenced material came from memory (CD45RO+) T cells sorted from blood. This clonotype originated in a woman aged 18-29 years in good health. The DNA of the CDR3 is TGTGCCAGCAGCTTGAAGAGGGGTTCAGATACGCAGTATTTT. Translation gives CASSLKRGSDTQYF.